The clone carrying this T cell receptor (beta chain) was seen a handful of times. These data are taken from a study of T-cell memory formation after mild COVID-19. The TCR alpha and TCR beta cDNA libraries, bearing sample barcodes and UMIs, were generated by 5'RACE using constant-segment primers. TCRdb reprocessed the 5' RACE reads with MiXCR, giving one entry per CDR3 protein. The profile shows 400,000 or so distinct CDR3 sequences, over 20% of them singletons. The germline gives CDR1 DFQATT, CDR2 SNEGSKA (reference sequence). The CDR3 runs to 13 residues. The V gene end was trimmed by 5 bases and the J gene end by 6 bases; junction bases not matched to a gene: 7.

The specimen sequenced was PBMCs or a T cell subset sorted from them (not recorded which). The receptor's source is an adult woman who had mild COVID-19 (a few samples of this study predate the infection). Cell type and time point are not known. The chain is built from TRBV20-1 and TRBJ2-3, with 8 bases fitting TRBD2. The CDR3 DNA follows: TGCAGTGCTCCACTAGCGGCCTGGGATACGCAGTATTTT. It specifies CSAPLAAWDTQYF.